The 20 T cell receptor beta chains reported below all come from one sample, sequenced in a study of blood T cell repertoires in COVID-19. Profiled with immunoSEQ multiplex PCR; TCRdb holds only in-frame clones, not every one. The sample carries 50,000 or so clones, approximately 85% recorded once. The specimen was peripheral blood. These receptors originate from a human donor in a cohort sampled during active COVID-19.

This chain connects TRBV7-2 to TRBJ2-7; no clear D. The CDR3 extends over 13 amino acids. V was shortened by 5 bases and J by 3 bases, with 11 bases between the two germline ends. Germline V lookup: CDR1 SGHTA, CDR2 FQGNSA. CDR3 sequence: CASSPGEDYEQYF. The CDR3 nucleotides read TGTGCCAGCAGCCCCGGAGAGGACTACGAGCAGTACTTC.

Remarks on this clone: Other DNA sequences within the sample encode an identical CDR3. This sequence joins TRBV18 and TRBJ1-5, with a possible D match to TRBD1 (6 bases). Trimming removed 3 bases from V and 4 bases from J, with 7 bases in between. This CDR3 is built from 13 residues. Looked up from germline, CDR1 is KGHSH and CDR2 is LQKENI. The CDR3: CASSPDRNQPQHF. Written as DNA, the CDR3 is TGTGCCAGCTCACCCGACAGGAATCAGCCCCAGCATTTT.

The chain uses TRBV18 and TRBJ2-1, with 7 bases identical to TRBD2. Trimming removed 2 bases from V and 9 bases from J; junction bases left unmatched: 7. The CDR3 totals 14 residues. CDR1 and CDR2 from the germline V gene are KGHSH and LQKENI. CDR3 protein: CASSPREGLGEQFF. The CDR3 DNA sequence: TGTGCCAGCTCACCAAGGGAGGGACTGGGTGAGCAGTTCTTC.

The CDR3 sequence is CASSLSPSGGSYNEQFF. The CDR3 DNA is TGTGCCAGCAGCTTGAGTCCTAGCGGGGGATCCTACAATGAGCAGTTCTTC. V is TRBV11-2 and J is TRBJ2-1; 10 nucleotides match TRBD2. Germline lookup yields CDR1 SGHAT and CDR2 FQNNGV. V was clipped by 3 bases and J by 1 base; unmatched bases: 6. The CDR3 runs to 17 residues.

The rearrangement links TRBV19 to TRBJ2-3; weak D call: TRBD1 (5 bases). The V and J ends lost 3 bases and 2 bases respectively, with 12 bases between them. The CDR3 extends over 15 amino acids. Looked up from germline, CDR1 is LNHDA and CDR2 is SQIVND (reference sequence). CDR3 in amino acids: CASSIARASTDTQYF. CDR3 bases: TGTGCCAGTAGTATCGCCAGGGCTTCCACAGATACGCAGTATTTT.

The CDR3: CASSSQGALGYTF. In nucleotides, the CDR3 is TGTGCCAGCAGTTCACAGGGGGCGTTGGGCTACACCTTC. This chain joins TRBV28 and TRBJ1-2; 9 bases are shared with TRBD1. The germline V gene has CDR1 MDHEN and CDR2 SYDVKM. V gave up 4 bases and J gave up 8 bases; unmatched junction bases: 5. The CDR3 contains 13 residues.

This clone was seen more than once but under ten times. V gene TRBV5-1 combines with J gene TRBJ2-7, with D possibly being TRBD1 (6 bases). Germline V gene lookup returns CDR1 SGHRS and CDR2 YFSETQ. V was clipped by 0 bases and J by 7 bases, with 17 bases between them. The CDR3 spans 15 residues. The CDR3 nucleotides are TGCGCCAGCAGCTTGGCCAGAACAGGGTCGGGTGAGCAGTACTTC. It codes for CASSLARTGSGEQYF.

The chain's CDR3 is CASSSTGGNTEAFF. CDR3 coding DNA: TGTGCCAGCAGCTCCACAGGGGGTAACACTGAAGCTTTCTTT. This sequence joins TRBV11-3 and TRBJ1-1, with 8 bases that match TRBD1. Per germline, CDR1 SGHNT and CDR2 YENEEA. V lost 4 bases and J lost 2; bases outside the gene matches: 3. CDR3 length equals 14 residues. Combining the CDR3 with reference TRBV11-3 and TRBJ1-1 gives the whole variable domain EAGVVQSPRYKIIEKKQPVAFWCNPISGHNTLYWYLQNLGQGPELLIRYENEEAVDDSQLPKDRFSAERLKGVDSTLKIQPAELGDSAVYLCASSSTGGNTEAFFGQGTRLTVV.

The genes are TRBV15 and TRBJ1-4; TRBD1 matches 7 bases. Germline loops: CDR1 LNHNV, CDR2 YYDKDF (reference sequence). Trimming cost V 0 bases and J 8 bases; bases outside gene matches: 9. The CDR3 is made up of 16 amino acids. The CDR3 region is CATSRDLDRDGEKLFF. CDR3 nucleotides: TGTGCCACCAGCAGAGATCTCGACAGGGATGGAGAAAAACTGTTTTTT.

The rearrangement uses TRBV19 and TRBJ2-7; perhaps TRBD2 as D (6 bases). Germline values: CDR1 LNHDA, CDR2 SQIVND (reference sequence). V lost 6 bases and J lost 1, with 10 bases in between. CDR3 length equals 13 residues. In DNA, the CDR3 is TGTGCCAGTAGCCCTCGGGGGTCCTACGAGCAGTACTTC. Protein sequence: CASSPRGSYEQYF.

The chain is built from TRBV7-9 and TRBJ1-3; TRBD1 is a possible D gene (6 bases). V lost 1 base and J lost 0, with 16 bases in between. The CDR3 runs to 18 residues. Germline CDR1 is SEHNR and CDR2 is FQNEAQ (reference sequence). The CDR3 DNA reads TGTGCCAGCAGCTTAGTCTTGAACGGACAGATCTCTGGAAACACCATATATTTT. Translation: CASSLVLNGQISGNTIYF.

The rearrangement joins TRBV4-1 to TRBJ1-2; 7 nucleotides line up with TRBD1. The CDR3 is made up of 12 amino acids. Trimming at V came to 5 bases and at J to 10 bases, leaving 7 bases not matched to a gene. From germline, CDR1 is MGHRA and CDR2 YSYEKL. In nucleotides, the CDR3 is TGCGCCAGCAGCATTAGACAGGGTACCTACACCTTC. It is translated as CASSIRQGTYTF.

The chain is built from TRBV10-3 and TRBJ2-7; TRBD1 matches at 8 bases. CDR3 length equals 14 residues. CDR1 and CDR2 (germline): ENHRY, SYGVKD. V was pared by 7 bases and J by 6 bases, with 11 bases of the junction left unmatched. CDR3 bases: TGTGCCATCACCCCCGGGACAGGAGCTGGCGAGCAGTACTTC. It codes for CAITPGTGAGEQYF.

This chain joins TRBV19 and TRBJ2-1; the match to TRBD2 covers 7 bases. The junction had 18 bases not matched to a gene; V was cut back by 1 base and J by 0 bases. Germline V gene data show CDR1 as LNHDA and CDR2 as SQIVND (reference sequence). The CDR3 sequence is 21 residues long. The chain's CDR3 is CASSIAALGAREPTSYNEQFF. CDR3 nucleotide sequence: TGTGCCAGTAGTATAGCCGCCCTTGGCGCGCGGGAGCCTACCTCCTACAATGAGCAGTTCTTC.

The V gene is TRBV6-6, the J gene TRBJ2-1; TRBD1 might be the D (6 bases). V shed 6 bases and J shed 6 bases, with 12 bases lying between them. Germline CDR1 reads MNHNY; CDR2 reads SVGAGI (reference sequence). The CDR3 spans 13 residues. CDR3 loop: CASSQTGSNEQFF. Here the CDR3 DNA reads TGTGCCAGCAGCCAAACAGGGAGCAATGAGCAGTTCTTC.

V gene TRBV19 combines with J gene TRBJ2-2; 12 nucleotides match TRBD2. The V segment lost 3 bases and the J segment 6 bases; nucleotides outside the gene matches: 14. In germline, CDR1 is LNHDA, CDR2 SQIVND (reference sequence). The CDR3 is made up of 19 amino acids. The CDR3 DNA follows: TGTGCCAGTAGTATCGGCGCGTCAAGACTAGCGGGAGTGGCCGGGGAGCTGTTTTTT. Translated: CASSIGASRLAGVAGELFF.

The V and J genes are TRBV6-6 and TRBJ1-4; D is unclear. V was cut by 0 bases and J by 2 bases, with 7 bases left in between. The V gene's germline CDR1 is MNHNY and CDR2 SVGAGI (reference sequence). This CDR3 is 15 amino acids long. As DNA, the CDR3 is TGTGCCAGCAGTTACTCGGGCGGGACTAATGAAAAACTGTTTTTT. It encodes CASSYSGGTNEKLFF.

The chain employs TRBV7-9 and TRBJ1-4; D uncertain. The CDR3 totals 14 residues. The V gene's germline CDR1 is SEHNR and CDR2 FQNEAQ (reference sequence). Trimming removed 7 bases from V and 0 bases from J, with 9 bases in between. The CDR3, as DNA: TGTGCCAGCATCGAGGGTGCAACTAATGAAAAACTGTTTTTT. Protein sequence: CASIEGATNEKLFF.

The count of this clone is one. CDR3 sequence reads: CASSLRYNTEAFF. Here the CDR3 DNA reads TGTGCCAGCAGTCTGCGATATAACACTGAAGCTTTCTTT. J is TRBJ1-1 and V is TRBV7-8; D is uncertain. The CDR3 is 13 residues long. Germline V gene sequence: CDR1 SGHVS, CDR2 FQNEAQ. Trimming took 6 bases from V and 2 from J, leaving 10 bases between them.

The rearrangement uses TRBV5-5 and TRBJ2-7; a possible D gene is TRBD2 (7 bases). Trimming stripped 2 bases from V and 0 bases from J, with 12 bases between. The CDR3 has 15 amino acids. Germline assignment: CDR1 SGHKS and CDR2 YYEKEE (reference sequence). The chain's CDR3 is CASSLAGGPSYEQYF. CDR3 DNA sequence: TGTGCCAGCAGCTTAGCCGGGGGGCCCTCCTACGAGCAGTACTTC. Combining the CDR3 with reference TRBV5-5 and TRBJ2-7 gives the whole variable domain DAGVTQSPTHLIKTRGQQVTLRCSPISGHKSVSWYQQVLGQGPQFIFQYYEKEERGRGNFPDRFSARQFPNYSSELNVNALLLGDSALYLCASSLAGGPSYEQYFGPGTRLTVT.